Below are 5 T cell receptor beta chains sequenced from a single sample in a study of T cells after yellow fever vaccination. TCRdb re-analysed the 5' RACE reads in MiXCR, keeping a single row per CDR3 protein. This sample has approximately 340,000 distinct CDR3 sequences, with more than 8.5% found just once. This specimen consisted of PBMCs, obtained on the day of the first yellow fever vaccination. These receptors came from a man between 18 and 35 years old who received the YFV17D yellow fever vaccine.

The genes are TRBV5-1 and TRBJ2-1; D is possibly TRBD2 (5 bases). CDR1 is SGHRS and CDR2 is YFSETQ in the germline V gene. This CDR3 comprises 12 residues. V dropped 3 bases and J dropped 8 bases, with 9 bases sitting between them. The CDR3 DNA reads TGCGCCAGCAGCTCTACTAGAGATGAGCAGTTCTTC. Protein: CASSSTRDEQFF.

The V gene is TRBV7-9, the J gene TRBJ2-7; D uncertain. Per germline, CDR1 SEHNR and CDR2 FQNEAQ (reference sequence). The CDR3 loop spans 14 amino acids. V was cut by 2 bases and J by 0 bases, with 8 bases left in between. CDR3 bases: TGTGCCAGCAGCTTAAGGTGGAACTCCTACGAGCAGTACTTC. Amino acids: CASSLRWNSYEQYF. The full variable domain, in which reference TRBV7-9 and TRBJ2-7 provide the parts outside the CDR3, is DTGVSQNPRHKITKRGQNVTFRCDPISEHNRLYWYRQTLGQGPEFLTYFQNEAQLEKSRLLSDRFSAERPKGSFSTLEIQRTEQGDSAMYLCASSLRWNSYEQYFGPGTRLTVT.

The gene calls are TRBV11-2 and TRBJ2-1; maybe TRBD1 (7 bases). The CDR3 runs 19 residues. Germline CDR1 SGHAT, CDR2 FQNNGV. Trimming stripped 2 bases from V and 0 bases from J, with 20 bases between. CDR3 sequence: CASSLRQGGARISYNEQFF. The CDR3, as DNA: TGTGCCAGCAGCTTAAGACAGGGAGGAGCCCGTATCTCCTACAATGAGCAGTTCTTC.

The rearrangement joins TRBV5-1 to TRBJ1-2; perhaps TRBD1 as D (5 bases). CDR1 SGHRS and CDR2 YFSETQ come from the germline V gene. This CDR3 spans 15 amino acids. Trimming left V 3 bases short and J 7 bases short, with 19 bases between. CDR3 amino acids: CASSSNYPGIRGYTF. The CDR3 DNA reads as TGCGCCAGCAGCTCGAACTATCCAGGGATCCGTGGCTACACCTTC.

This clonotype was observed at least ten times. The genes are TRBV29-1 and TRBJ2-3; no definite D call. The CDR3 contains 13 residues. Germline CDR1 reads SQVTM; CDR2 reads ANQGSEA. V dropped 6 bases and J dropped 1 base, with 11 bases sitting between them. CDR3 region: CSVAPPGTDTQYF. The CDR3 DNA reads TGCAGCGTCGCTCCCCCGGGCACAGATACGCAGTATTTT.